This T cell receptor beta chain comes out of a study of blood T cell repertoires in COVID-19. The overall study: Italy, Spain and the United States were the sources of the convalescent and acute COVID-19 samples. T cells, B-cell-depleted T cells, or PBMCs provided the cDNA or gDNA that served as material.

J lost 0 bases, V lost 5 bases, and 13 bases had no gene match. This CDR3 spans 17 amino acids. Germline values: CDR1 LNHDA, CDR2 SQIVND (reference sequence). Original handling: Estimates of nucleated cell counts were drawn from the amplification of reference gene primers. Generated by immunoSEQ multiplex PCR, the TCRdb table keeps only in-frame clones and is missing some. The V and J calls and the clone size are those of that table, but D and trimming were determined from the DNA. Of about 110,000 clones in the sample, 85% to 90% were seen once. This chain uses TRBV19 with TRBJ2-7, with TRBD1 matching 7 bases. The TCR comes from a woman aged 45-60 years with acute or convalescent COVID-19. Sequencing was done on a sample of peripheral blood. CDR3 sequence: CASSSRQGGVGSYEQYF. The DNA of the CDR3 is TGTGCCAGTAGTTCAAGACAGGGTGGGGTTGGCTCCTACGAGCAGTACTTC.